Below are 27 T cell receptor beta chains sequenced from a single sample in a study of T cells in Graves' hyperthyroidism and ophthalmopathy. Amplification targeted TCR beta CDR3 regions from RNA transcripts. In the first-round RT-PCR of the TCR CDR3, the HTBI primer set was used. MiXCR was run by TCRdb on the multiplex PCR reads, yielding one entry per CDR3 protein. This table has roughly 740,000 distinct CDR3 sequences, over 15% appearing once. The source material was blood. Source of these receptors: a man younger than 35 with Graves' hyperthyroidism.

The chain combines TRBV28 with TRBJ2-7, with 11 bases matching TRBD1. CDR1 and CDR2 (germline): MDHEN, SYDVKM. CDR3 length: 14 amino acids. J lost 4 bases, V lost 8 bases, and 7 bases had no gene match. CDR3 protein: CASPPDRGPYEQYF. In nucleotides, the CDR3 is TGTGCCAGCCCGCCGGACAGGGGGCCGTACGAGCAGTACTTC. Variable domain in full (rest from reference TRBV28 and TRBJ2-7): DVKVTQSSRYLVKRTGEKVFLECVQDMDHENMFWYRQDPGLGLRLIYFSYDVKMKEKGDIPEGYSVSREKKERFSLILESASTNQTSMYLCASPPDRGPYEQYFGPGTRLTVT.

This clonotype was detected a few times. This chain uses TRBV27 with TRBJ2-1; D unclear. V was clipped by 4 bases and J by 4 bases, with 11 bases between them. The CDR3 length is 14 residues. The germline gives CDR1 MNHEY, CDR2 SMNVEV (reference sequence). The CDR3 is CASSYGAQYNEQFF. The CDR3 DNA reads as TGTGCCAGCAGTTACGGAGCCCAGTACAATGAGCAGTTCTTC.

Ten or more counts support this clonotype. The V gene is TRBV2, the J gene TRBJ1-5; no definite D call. The length of the CDR3 is 14 residues. Germline CDR1 is SNHLY and CDR2 is FYNNEI. V was pared by 7 bases and J by 3 bases, with 13 bases between. CDR3 sequence reads: CASTGARYNQPQHF. Here the CDR3 DNA reads TGTGCCAGCACCGGAGCCCGATACAATCAGCCCCAGCATTTT.

This chain joins TRBV10-3 and TRBJ1-2; TRBD1 matches 7 bases. After removal of 6 bases from V and 14 bases from J, the junction contained 18 bases not matched to a gene. CDR1 is ENHRY, CDR2 SYGVKD, per germline. The CDR3 spans 14 residues. This CDR3 reads CAISSTGPDYYGTF. For the CDR3, the DNA is TGTGCCATCAGCTCGACAGGGCCTGACTATTACGGGACCTTC.

This clonotype came up many times. This chain joins TRBV2 and TRBJ2-2; D gene ambiguous. Germline values: CDR1 SNHLY, CDR2 FYNNEI. V lost 3 bases to trimming and J lost 7 bases, with 3 bases between them. The CDR3 spans 11 residues. CDR3 DNA: TGTGCCAGCAGTGACAGCGGGGAGCTGTTTTTT. It codes for CASSDSGELFF.

The sample holds many counts of this clonotype. V and J are TRBV2 and TRBJ2-3; no clear D. CDR3 length: 13 residues. V was pared by 8 bases and J by 2 bases, with 11 bases between. CDR1 and CDR2 (germline): SNHLY, FYNNEI. CDR3 in amino acids: CASGSENTDTQYF. The DNA for the CDR3 is TGTGCCAGCGGCAGCGAGAACACAGATACGCAGTATTTT.

Points on this clonotype: A read error is possible here, since a much larger clone lies one base away. The chain has TRBV27 and TRBJ2-5; D may be TRBD1 (6 bases). The CDR3 is 15 residues long. Germline values: CDR1 MNHEY, CDR2 SMNVEV (reference sequence). V lost 5 bases and J lost 4, with 17 bases in between. As DNA, the CDR3 is TGTGCCAGCAGTCACACCTACAGGGTCCTAGAGACCCAGTACTTC. Its protein is CASSHTYRVLETQYF.

The V gene is TRBV20-1, the J gene TRBJ2-7, with D possibly called TRBD1 or TRBD2 (5 bases each). The V end lost 6 bases, the J end lost 5 bases, and 20 bases lay between the germline ends. The CDR3 is 14 amino acids. Germline loops: CDR1 DFQATT, CDR2 SNEGSKA (reference sequence). The CDR3 coding sequence is TGCAGTGCGGCCGGGGCAGGGATTATTGACGAGCAGTACTTC. Residues: CSAAGAGIIDEQYF.

This clonotype has more than one count but fewer than ten. The V call is TRBV19, the J call TRBJ1-5; maybe TRBD1 (6 bases). CDR3 size: 14 residues. Germline V CDR1 and CDR2: LNHDA, SQIVND (reference sequence). V lost 7 bases, J lost 5 bases, and 15 bases lay in between. CDR3 residues: CASTPTGYHQPQHF. The CDR3 coding sequence is TGTGCCAGTACTCCTACAGGGTACCATCAGCCCCAGCATTTT.

This clonotype was counted many times. The chain is built from TRBV30 and TRBJ1-1; 8 nucleotides line up with TRBD1. The CDR3 spans 12 residues. The germline V gene has CDR1 GTSNPN and CDR2 SVGIG (reference sequence). Losses at the gene ends were 5 bases for V and 1 base for J; bases not matched to a gene: 0. DNA of the CDR3: TGTGCCTGGGACAGGGGGAACACTGAAGCTTTCTTT. Translated, it gives CAWDRGNTEAFF.

J is TRBJ2-3 and V is TRBV28, with 7 bases that match TRBD2. J gave up 3 bases and V 3 bases, and 6 bases lay outside the gene matches. The germline CDR1 and CDR2 sequences are MDHEN and SYDVKM. The CDR3 extends over 15 amino acids. The CDR3 DNA is TGTGCCAGCAGTTTCGTGGGGGGGGGGACAGATACGCAGTATTTT. It encodes CASSFVGGGTDTQYF.

This clonotype has only a few counts. The genes are TRBV12-3 or TRBV12-4 and TRBJ1-2; a weak D match, TRBD1 (6 bases). V lost 6 bases to trimming and J lost 5 bases, with 22 bases between them. This CDR3 contains 16 residues. The CDR3 loop reads CASRGSVVGGQYGYTF. The CDR3 DNA sequence: TGTGCCAGCAGGGGGTCGGTTGTAGGGGGACAATATGGCTACACCTTC.

This clonotype was counted at least ten times. The CDR3 loop is CASRGQGFLGNEQFF. The CDR3 DNA follows: TGTGCCAGCAGGGGACAGGGGTTCCTGGGAAATGAGCAGTTCTTC. The rearrangement uses TRBV6-1 and TRBJ2-1, with TRBD1 matching over 10 bases. V was pared by 6 bases and J by 7 bases, with 9 bases of the junction left unmatched. CDR3 size: 15 residues. Germline CDR1 MNHNS, CDR2 SASEGT.

This clonotype has a handful of counts. CDR3 loop: CRAGARKGNTEAFF. CDR3 bases: TGCAGAGCTGGGGCCCGAAAAGGGAACACTGAAGCTTTCTTT. V gene TRBV20-1 combines with J gene TRBJ1-1; D may be TRBD1 (5 bases). Per the germline V gene, CDR1 is DFQATT and CDR2 is SNEGSKA (reference sequence). CDR3 length: 14 amino acids.

This clonotype was seen at least ten times. V is TRBV28 and J is TRBJ1-2, with D unresolved. Per the germline V gene, CDR1 is MDHEN and CDR2 is SYDVKM. The germline V and J ends were trimmed by 2 bases and 3 bases, with 7 bases remaining between them. CDR3 size: 13 residues. In DNA form, the CDR3 reads TGTGCCAGCAGTTTAGCTCCGGACTATGGCTACACCTTC. It specifies CASSLAPDYGYTF.

This clonotype was counted only a few times. V gene TRBV18 combines with J gene TRBJ2-1, with TRBD2 identical over 10 bases. The J segment lost 5 bases and the V segment lost 2 bases, leaving 12 bases of the junction unmatched. The CDR3 loop spans 18 amino acids. The germline CDR1 and CDR2 sequences are KGHSH and LQKENI. The CDR3 nucleotides read TGTGCCAGCTCACCAACCTTTGGAGGACTAGCGGAACACAATGAGCAGTTCTTC. It codes for CASSPTFGGLAEHNEQFF.

Notes on this clonotype: Germline and junction disagree at one end, which may indicate a read error. This chain uses TRBV10-3 with TRBJ2-2, with D tentatively TRBD2 (5 bases). Germline V gives CDR1 ENHRY, CDR2 SYGVKD. The length of the CDR3 is 13 residues. CDR3 amino acids: CAISVGNTGELFF. The DNA of the CDR3 is TGTGCCATCAGTGTCGGGAACACCGGGGAGCTGTTTTTC.

In regard to this clonotype: This may be a read error, as it is one base from a much larger clone. This sequence joins TRBV12-3 or TRBV12-4 and TRBJ2-5; 8 positions match TRBD1. The CDR3 consists of 14 residues. This CDR3 is CASSSRTGLEAQYF. The CDR3 coding sequence is TGTGCCAGCAGTTCCAGGACAGGGTTAGAGGCCCAGTACTTC.

This clonotype was found many times. This sequence joins TRBV28 and TRBJ2-3; D not certain. This CDR3 is 10 amino acids long. Trimming left V 6 bases short and J 4 bases short, with 2 bases between. Germline values: CDR1 MDHEN, CDR2 SYDVKM. The CDR3 protein is CASRSDTQYF. The CDR3 nucleotides read TGTGCCAGCAGGTCAGATACGCAGTATTTT.

The chain joins TRBV20-1 to TRBJ2-1, with 9 positions matching TRBD2. CDR1 and CDR2 from the germline V gene are DFQATT and SNEGSKA (reference sequence). The CDR3 is 15 amino acids. V gave up 2 bases and J gave up 2 bases; unmatched junction bases: 4. The CDR3: CSARWGGRAYNEQFF. The CDR3 bases are TGCAGTGCTAGATGGGGCGGGAGGGCCTACAATGAGCAGTTCTTC.

The chain carries TRBV7-8 and TRBJ2-4; TRBD2 might be the D (5 bases). There are 14 residues in the CDR3. Trimming removed 5 bases at V and 1 base at J, with 9 bases between. Germline CDR1 SGHVS, CDR2 FQNEAQ. The CDR3 is CASSEEAAKNIQYF. CDR3 coding DNA: TGTGCCAGCAGCGAGGAGGCGGCCAAAAACATTCAGTACTTC.

This chain links TRBV29-1 with TRBJ1-1; possibly TRBD1 for D (5 bases). Trimming removed 7 bases from V and 3 bases from J, with 21 bases in between. The CDR3 has 15 residues. Germline-derived CDR1 and CDR2 are SQVTM and ANQGSEA. The CDR3 loop reads CSASTRLTGDTEAFF. As DNA, the CDR3 is TGCAGCGCCTCTACCCGGCTAACAGGCGACACTGAAGCTTTCTTT.

This clonotype was observed many times. The chain uses TRBV10-2 and TRBJ2-7; no firm D call. The V gene lost 0 bases and the J gene lost 0 bases, with 12 bases spanning the gap. The CDR3 sequence is 16 residues long. Germline assignment: CDR1 WSHSY and CDR2 SAAADI. The CDR3 reads CASSESNGRNSYEQYF. As DNA, the CDR3 is TGCGCCAGCAGTGAGTCGAACGGACGGAACTCCTACGAGCAGTACTTC.

The sample holds a few counts of this clonotype. The genes are TRBV6-1 and TRBJ1-1; 7 bases line up with TRBD1. Germline CDR1 MNHNS, CDR2 SASEGT. This CDR3 region has 12 residues. The ends lost 6 bases at V and 12 bases at J; junction bases unmatched: 10. CDR3 in amino acids: CASRTGTADSFF. As DNA, the CDR3 is TGTGCCAGCAGAACCGGGACAGCGGATTCTTTCTTT.

Only a few counts were recorded for this clonotype. V is TRBV6-1 and J is TRBJ2-5, with D tentatively TRBD2 (6 bases). V lost 5 bases, J lost 5 bases, and 15 bases lay in between. The CDR3 runs 14 residues. The V gene's germline CDR1 is MNHNS and CDR2 SASEGT. DNA for the CDR3: TGTGCCAGCAGTCAGATGACTAGTGGGGAGACCCAGTACTTC. It specifies CASSQMTSGETQYF.

The V and J genes are TRBV19 and TRBJ2-3, with 16 bases lining up with TRBD2. The junction had 4 bases not matched to a gene; V was cut back by 2 bases and J by 5 bases. Germline lookup yields CDR1 LNHDA and CDR2 SQIVND (reference sequence). This CDR3 is built from 17 residues. This chain's CDR3 is CASSISGLAGGRDTQYF. CDR3 bases: TGTGCCAGTAGTATATCGGGACTAGCGGGAGGGAGAGATACGCAGTATTTT.

This clonotype has ten or more counts. The rearrangement links TRBV12-3 or TRBV12-4 to TRBJ1-4, with 8 bases lining up with TRBD1. J was trimmed by 8 bases and V by 7 bases; bases with no gene match: 9. The CDR3 length is 14 residues. CDR3 residues: CASTQDRGGEKLFF. CDR3 sequence (DNA): TGTGCCAGCACCCAAGACAGGGGAGGCGAAAAACTGTTTTTT.